The 15 T cell receptor beta chains below were found in one sample sequenced in a study of blood T cell repertoires in COVID-19. Using immunoSEQ multiplex PCR, the repertoire was profiled, and TCRdb retains in-frame clones only, with some absent. The sample lists some 190,000 clones; 70% to 90% were seen once. The sequencing input was peripheral blood. All receptors come from a man in his 60s with acute or convalescent COVID-19.

This chain connects TRBV10-3 to TRBJ2-7, with D possibly matching TRBD2 (6 bases). V was trimmed by 10 bases and J by 5 bases, leaving 12 bases between them. Germline CDR1 ENHRY, CDR2 SYGVKD. The CDR3 length is 11 residues. CDR3 sequence (DNA): TGTGCCACCGCGGGGCAGAACGAGCAGTACTTC. Protein: CATAGQNEQYF.

The chain links TRBV5-6 to TRBJ2-3; tentative D call: TRBD2 (6 bases). Per the germline V gene, CDR1 is SGHDT and CDR2 is YYEEEE. Deletions cut 2 bases from V and 1 base from J, with 11 bases between. This CDR3 is 15 amino acids long. The CDR3 spells CASSLPGDRTDTQYF. The CDR3 DNA sequence: TGTGCCAGCAGCTTACCGGGAGACCGCACAGATACGCAGTATTTT.

The V call is TRBV11-2, the J call TRBJ2-1; a possible D gene is TRBD2 (6 bases). CDR1 SGHAT and CDR2 FQNNGV come from the germline V gene. The length of the CDR3 is 15 residues. Trimming shortened V by 5 bases and J by 4 bases, and 15 bases separated the two germline ends. CDR3 residues: CASSPRYGGYNEQFF. CDR3 coding DNA: TGTGCCAGCAGCCCTAGGTACGGGGGATACAATGAGCAGTTCTTC.

The chain carries TRBV6-5 and TRBJ2-7, with TRBD1 matching over 9 bases. With V trimmed by 2 bases and J by 5 bases, 4 bases remained unmatched. Germline V CDR1 and CDR2: MNHEY, SVGAGI. CDR3 length: 14 amino acids. CDR3 protein: CASSYGTGLHEQYF. In DNA form, the CDR3 reads TGTGCCAGCAGTTACGGGACAGGGCTCCACGAGCAGTACTTC.

The chain couples TRBV4-2 to TRBJ2-3; 9 bases are a match to TRBD2. This CDR3 has 14 amino acids. The V gene end was trimmed by 0 bases and the J gene end by 14 bases; junction bases not matched to a gene: 9. Germline CDR1 is LGHNA and CDR2 is YNFKEQ. This CDR3 reads CASSQEGSGRTLYF. The CDR3 bases are TGTGCCAGCAGCCAAGAAGGAAGCGGGAGGACTTTGTATTTT.

The J gene is TRBJ1-6, the V gene TRBV3-1 (or the pseudogene TRBV3-2); D unresolved. Germline-derived CDR1 and CDR2 are LGHDT and YNNKEL (reference sequence). The germline V and J ends were trimmed by 1 base and 7 bases, with 8 bases remaining between them. CDR3 length: 14 residues. CDR3 protein: CASSQGHGNSPLHF. CDR3 coding DNA: TGTGCCAGCAGCCAAGGACATGGAAATTCACCCCTCCACTTT.

This chain connects TRBV28 to TRBJ2-1; 7 bases agree with TRBD2. The J segment lost 12 bases and the V segment lost 6 bases, leaving 11 bases of the junction unmatched. Germline values: CDR1 MDHEN, CDR2 SYDVKM. This CDR3 comprises 13 residues. The CDR3 nucleotides read TGTGCCAGCAGGGGGGACTACCTCAGAGGGCAGTTCTTC. This codes for CASRGDYLRGQFF.

The chain couples TRBV2 to TRBJ2-2, with TRBD1 matching over 7 bases. This CDR3 region has 15 residues. V trimming: 7 bases; J trimming: 0 bases; junction bases outside the gene matches: 5. Germline V gene lookup returns CDR1 SNHLY and CDR2 FYNNEI. CDR3 in amino acids: CASTLTGTNTGELFF. DNA for the CDR3: TGTGCCAGCACCTTGACAGGGACGAACACCGGGGAGCTGTTTTTT.

This sequence joins TRBV7-2 and TRBJ2-7; D is possibly TRBD2 (6 bases). This CDR3 is 14 amino acids long. Trimming cost V 5 bases and J 2 bases, with 13 bases left between them. Per the germline V gene, CDR1 is SGHTA and CDR2 is FQGNSA. CDR3 nucleotide sequence: TGTGCCAGCAGCCCCCGGGGGTCAGCCTACGAGCAGTACTTC. Its translation: CASSPRGSAYEQYF.

This sequence joins TRBV28 and TRBJ1-4, with D possibly TRBD1 on 6 matching bases. CDR1 MDHEN and CDR2 SYDVKM come from the germline V gene. The CDR3 sequence is 15 residues long. Trimming shortened V by 3 bases and J by 5 bases, and 13 bases separated the two germline ends. CDR3 sequence reads: CASSLTWGLNEKLFF. In nucleotides, the CDR3 is TGTGCCAGCAGTTTGACCTGGGGGCTGAATGAAAAACTGTTTTTT.

This clone appeared once. The chain has TRBV11-2 and TRBJ2-7, with TRBD2 matching 8 bases. Germline CDR1 and CDR2: SGHAT and FQNNGV. The V segment lost 3 bases and the J segment 2 bases; nucleotides outside the gene matches: 3. The CDR3 consists of 14 residues. The CDR3 DNA sequence: TGTGCCAGCAGCTTCGCGGGGGGCGCCTACGAGCAGTACTTC. This gives the protein CASSFAGGAYEQYF.

This clone has a handful of counts. CDR3 loop: CASSDRLMNTEAFF. DNA for the CDR3: TGTGCCAGCAGTGACCGACTGATGAACACTGAAGCTTTCTTT. The gene calls are TRBV6-1 and TRBJ1-1, with D uncertain. This CDR3 has 14 residues. V was cut by 3 bases and J by 0 bases, with 8 bases left in between. Germline values: CDR1 MNHNS, CDR2 SASEGT.

This clone appeared a few times. The chain uses TRBV4-2 and TRBJ2-1; 7 bases are a match to TRBD1. Trimming took 4 bases from V and 3 from J; bases not matched to a gene: 6. The germline gives CDR1 LGHNA, CDR2 YNFKEQ. This CDR3 spans 15 amino acids. The CDR3 sequence is CASSRTRDSYNEQFF. CDR3 sequence (DNA): TGTGCCAGCAGCCGGACCCGGGACAGCTACAATGAGCAGTTCTTC.

CDR3 coding DNA: TGTGCCAGCAGCTTAGAGCGATACAATGAGCAGTTCTTC. Its translation is CASSLERYNEQFF. J is TRBJ2-1 and V is TRBV7-9, with D unresolved. V was cut by 1 base and J by 4 bases, with 5 bases left in between. This CDR3 is built from 13 residues. Germline assignment: CDR1 SEHNR and CDR2 FQNEAQ (reference sequence).

This clone was counted only a few times. The rearrangement uses TRBV7-2 and TRBJ2-1; unclear D gene. The germline gives CDR1 SGHTA, CDR2 FQGNSA. Trimming took off 1 base at V and 5 bases at J, with 12 bases between the two ends. The CDR3 spans 15 residues. The CDR3: CASSLGEKPHNEQFF. The CDR3 coding sequence is TGTGCCAGCAGCTTAGGAGAGAAACCCCACAATGAGCAGTTCTTC.